Listed below are T cell receptor beta chains from one sample, sequenced in a study of cytomegalovirus exposure and HLA in healthy donors. Assay used: immunoSEQ multiplex PCR; TCRdb lists only in-frame clones, some missing. The sample carries approximately 110,000 clones, around 80% recorded once. The sample comprised PBMCs. All receptors derive from a woman aged 30 to 39 in good health and CMV-seronegative. Both conserved end residues are trimmed from each CDR3.

j_call v_call cdr3_aa
TRBJ1-4 TRBV30 ACHSPNEKLF
TRBJ1-2 TRBV9 ASSVGFRGNYGYT
TRBJ2-3 TRBV2 ASSTVYREGGDTQY
TRBJ2-7 TRBV6-1 ASSAHSGTLYEQY
TRBJ1-3 TRBV5-4 ASSLRGSGNTIY
TRBJ1-2 TRBV6-1 ASSLQGALGYGYT
TRBJ1-2 TRBV10-3 AIHAGVANYGYT
TRBJ2-7 TRBV7-9 ASSLARGTYEQY
TRBJ1-2 TRBV5-4 ASSPQGQGGEYGYT
TRBJ2-3 TRBV7-2 ASSLAGSGTDTQY
TRBJ1-1 TRBV2 ASILTGGINTEAF
TRBJ2-1 TRBV18 ASSPPAGTKQF
TRBJ2-3 TRBV18 ASSPVVGQGTDTQY
NA TRBV14 ASSPVHLAGGYEQY
TRBJ2-1 TRBV30 AWSPLLDTSGTAIKDNEQF
TRBJ1-1 TRBV25-1 ASSELGRGAGGTEAF
TRBJ2-7 TRBV4-1 ASSSYAVAGEEQY
TRBJ1-6 TRBV19 ASSIIRGHSPLH
TRBJ2-2 TRBV7-9 ASSPRAGKDTGELF
TRBJ2-7 TRBV11-2 ASSLAGGTYEQY
TRBJ1-1 TRBV29-1 SAGSHNTEAF
TRBJ2-1 TRBV18 ASSPRSASSYNEQF
TRBJ2-7 TRBV4-1 ASSQTGTGIYEQY
TRBJ1-4 TRBV9 ASSVAQNEKLF
TRBJ1-2 TRBV6-4 ASSDSTGMGGYT
TRBJ1-2 TRBV18 ASSPSLGQGDGYT
TRBJ2-1 TRBV7-3 ASSLRPTPWTGEQF
TRBJ1-2 TRBV19 ASSISITRGYGYT
TRBJ2-5 TRBV7-7 ASSLNGATQY
TRBJ2-2 TRBV15 ATSDRGSGELF
TRBJ2-7 TRBV5-1 ASSLGHGSSYEQY
TRBJ2-1 TRBV4-1 ASSQDIAGGSYNEQF
TRBJ1-1 TRBV29-1 SVVDRANTEAF
TRBJ2-5 TRBV18 ASQGAISGETQY
TRBJ2-3 TRBV29-1 SVVKGGRGDTQY
TRBJ2-1 TRBV11-3 ASSKTGRVPYNEQF
TRBJ2-3 TRBV5-1 ASSSGASGDTQY
TRBJ2-3 TRBV11-2 ASSSPGGVDTQY
TRBJ2-7 TRBV30 AWSVRPGQGVPRTAYEQY
TRBJ1-1 TRBV19 ATRDRPNTEAF
TRBJ1-2 TRBV25-1 ASSEWGTDYGYT
TRBJ1-5 TRBV19 ASSIRGGGQPQH
TRBJ1-2 TRBV12-1 ASSFDPRTGYT
TRBJ2-1 TRBV19 ASSLGQGPPSYNEQF
TRBJ2-7 TRBV12-1 ASSFVADYEQY